A single sample gave rise to the 3 T cell receptor beta chains below, sequenced in a study of blood T cell repertoires in COVID-19. Repertoires were generated with immunoSEQ multiplex PCR, while TCRdb's copy carries only in-frame clones and drops some. The sample carries about 380,000 clones, about 90% recorded once. The sequencing input was PBMCs or T cells enriched from blood (not recorded which). These receptors all stem from a woman aged 30 to 39 who had recovered from COVID-19.

This sequence joins TRBV5-1 and TRBJ1-2; weak D call: TRBD1 (6 bases). CDR1 is SGHRS, CDR2 YFSETQ, per germline. With 4 bases removed from V and 2 bases from J, the gap between germline ends came to 15 bases. The CDR3 runs 15 residues. DNA of the CDR3: TGCGCCAGCAGCGAGGACCCTGGACAGAACTATGGCTACACCTTC. Amino acids: CASSEDPGQNYGYTF.

V is TRBV2 and J is TRBJ1-5; maybe TRBD1 (5 bases). V lost 5 bases and J lost 1, with 12 bases in between. The CDR3 consists of 15 residues. Germline-derived CDR1 and CDR2 are SNHLY and FYNNEI. CDR3 DNA sequence: TGTGCCAGCAGTCCCCAGGAGGGGAGCAATCAGCCCCAGCATTTT. This encodes CASSPQEGSNQPQHF.

Written as DNA, the CDR3 is TGTGCCAGCAGTTACTCATGGACAGGGGGCAATGAGCAGTTCTTC. This translates into CASSYSWTGGNEQFF. J is TRBJ2-1 and V is TRBV6-5; 10 bases agree with TRBD1. Germline lookup yields CDR1 MNHEY and CDR2 SVGAGI. The CDR3 sequence is 15 residues long. The V gene end was trimmed by 0 bases and the J gene end by 6 bases; junction bases not matched to a gene: 2.